This note documents a single TCR beta chain sequence. The sample is drawn from a study of blood T cells in healthy people across ages. For the second PCR, which ran for roughly 7 to 11 cycles, a sample-barcoded 5' primer and a J-beta primer mix were used. TCRdb re-derived calls from the 5' RACE reads in MiXCR, one entry per CDR3 protein. Among some 760,000 distinct CDR3 sequences, 25% were seen once, and the ten largest hold more than 8%. Germline values: CDR1 SGHDN, CDR2 FVKESK. Between the trimmed V and J ends, which lost 1 base and 3 bases, there was a span of 16 bases. This CDR3 has 18 residues. This sample was shared with a second study, whose subject was T cells of mothers and their children.

The clonotype originates from a boy younger than 18 in good health. The sequenced sample consisted of blood. The V call is TRBV14, the J call TRBJ2-6; D gene ambiguous. CDR3 nucleotides: TGTGCCAGCAGCCAAGGGGGATCCCTTTTCTTTGGGGCCAACGTCCTGACTTTC. Translation gives CASSQGGSLFFGANVLTF.